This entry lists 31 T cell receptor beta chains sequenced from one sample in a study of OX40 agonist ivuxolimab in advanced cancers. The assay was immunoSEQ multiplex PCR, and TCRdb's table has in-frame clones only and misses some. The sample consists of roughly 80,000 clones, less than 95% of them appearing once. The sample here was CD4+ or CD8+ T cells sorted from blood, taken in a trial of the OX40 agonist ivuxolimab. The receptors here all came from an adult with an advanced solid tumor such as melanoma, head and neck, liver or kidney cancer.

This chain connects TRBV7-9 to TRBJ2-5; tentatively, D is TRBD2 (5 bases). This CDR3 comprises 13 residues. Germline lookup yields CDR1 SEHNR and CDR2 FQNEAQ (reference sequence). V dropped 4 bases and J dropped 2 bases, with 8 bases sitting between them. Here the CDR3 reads CASSWTSQETQYF. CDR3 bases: TGTGCCAGCAGCTGGACTTCTCAAGAGACCCAGTACTTC.

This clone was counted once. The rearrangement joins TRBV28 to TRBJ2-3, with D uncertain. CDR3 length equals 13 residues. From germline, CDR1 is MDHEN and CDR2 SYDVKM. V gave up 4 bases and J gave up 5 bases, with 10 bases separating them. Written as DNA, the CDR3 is TGTGCCAGCAGTTCCCCCTTGAGAGATACGCAGTATTTT. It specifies CASSSPLRDTQYF.

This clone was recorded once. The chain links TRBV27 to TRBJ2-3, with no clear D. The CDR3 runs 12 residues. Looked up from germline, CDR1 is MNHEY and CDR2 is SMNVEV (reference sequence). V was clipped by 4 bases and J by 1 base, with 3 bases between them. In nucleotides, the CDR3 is TGTGCCAGCAGTTCCCGCACAGATACGCAGTATTTT. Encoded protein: CASSSRTDTQYF.

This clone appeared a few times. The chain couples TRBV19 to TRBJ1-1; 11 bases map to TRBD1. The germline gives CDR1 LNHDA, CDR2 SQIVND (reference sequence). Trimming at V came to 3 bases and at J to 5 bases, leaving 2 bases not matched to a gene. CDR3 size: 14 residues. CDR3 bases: TGTGCCAGTAGTATTGGGACAGGGGGAACTGAAGCTTTCTTT. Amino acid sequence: CASSIGTGGTEAFF.

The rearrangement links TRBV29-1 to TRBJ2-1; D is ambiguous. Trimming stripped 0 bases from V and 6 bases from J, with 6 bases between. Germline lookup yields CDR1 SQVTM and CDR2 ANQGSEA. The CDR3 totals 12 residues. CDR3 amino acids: CSVEDWGNEQFF. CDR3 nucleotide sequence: TGCAGCGTTGAAGATTGGGGCAATGAGCAGTTCTTC.

CDR3 sequence: CASSGQPRETQYF. CDR3 nucleotide sequence: TGTGCCAGCAGTGGACAGCCCAGGGAGACCCAGTACTTC. V is TRBV2 and J is TRBJ2-5, with D tentatively TRBD1 (5 bases). V was clipped by 4 bases and J by 5 bases, with 11 bases between them. The CDR3 covers 13 residues. Germline CDR1 SNHLY, CDR2 FYNNEI.

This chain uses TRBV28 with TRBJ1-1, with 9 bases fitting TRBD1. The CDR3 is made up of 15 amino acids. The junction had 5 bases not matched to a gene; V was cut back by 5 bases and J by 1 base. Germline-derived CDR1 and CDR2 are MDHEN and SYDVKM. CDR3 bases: TGTGCCAGCAGTCCCCCGGGACAGGGGAACACTGAAGCTTTCTTT. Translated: CASSPPGQGNTEAFF.

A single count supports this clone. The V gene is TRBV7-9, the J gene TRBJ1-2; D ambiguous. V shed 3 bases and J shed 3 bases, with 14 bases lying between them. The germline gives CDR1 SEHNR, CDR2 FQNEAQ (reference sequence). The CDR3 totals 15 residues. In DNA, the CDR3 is TGTGCCAGCAGCTTGGTAGAGACTGTATACTATGGCTACACCTTC. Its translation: CASSLVETVYYGYTF. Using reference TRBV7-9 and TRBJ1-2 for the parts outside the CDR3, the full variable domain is DTGVSQNPRHKITKRGQNVTFRCDPISEHNRLYWYRQTLGQGPEFLTYFQNEAQLEKSRLLSDRFSAERPKGSFSTLEIQRTEQGDSAMYLCASSLVETVYYGYTFGSGTRLTVV.

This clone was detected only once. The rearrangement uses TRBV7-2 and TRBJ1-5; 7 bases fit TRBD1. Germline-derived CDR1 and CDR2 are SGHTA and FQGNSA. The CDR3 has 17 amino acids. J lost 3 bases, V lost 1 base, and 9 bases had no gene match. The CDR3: CASSLGVQGFFNQPQHF. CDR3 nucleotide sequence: TGTGCCAGCAGCTTAGGCGTACAGGGGTTTTTCAATCAGCCCCAGCATTTT.

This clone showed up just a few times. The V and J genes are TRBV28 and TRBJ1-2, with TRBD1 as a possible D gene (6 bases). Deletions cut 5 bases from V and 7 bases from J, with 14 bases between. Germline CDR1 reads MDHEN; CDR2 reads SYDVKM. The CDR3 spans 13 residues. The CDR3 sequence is CASSSGGRFGYTF. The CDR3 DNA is TGTGCCAGCAGTAGTGGGGGGCGGTTTGGCTACACCTTC.

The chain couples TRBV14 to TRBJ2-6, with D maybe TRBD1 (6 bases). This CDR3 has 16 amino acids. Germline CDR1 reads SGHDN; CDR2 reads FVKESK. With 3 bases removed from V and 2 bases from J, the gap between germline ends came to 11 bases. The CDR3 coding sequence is TGTGCCAGCAGCCATAAAGGGGGAACTGGGGCCAACGTCCTGACTTTC. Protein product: CASSHKGGTGANVLTF.

The DNA for the CDR3 is TGTGCCAGTAGGTCTAGCGGGAGGGCTGACGAGCAGTACTTC. Translation gives CASRSSGRADEQYF. The chain is built from TRBV19 and TRBJ2-7; the match to TRBD2 covers 12 bases. Germline V gene lookup returns CDR1 LNHDA and CDR2 SQIVND (reference sequence). The CDR3 spans 14 residues. V shed 6 bases and J 5 bases; nucleotides not matched to a gene: 5.

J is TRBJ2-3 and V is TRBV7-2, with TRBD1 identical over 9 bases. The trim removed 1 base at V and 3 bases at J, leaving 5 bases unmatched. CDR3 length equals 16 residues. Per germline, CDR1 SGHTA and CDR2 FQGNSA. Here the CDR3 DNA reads TGTGCCAGCAGCTTAGGGCCGGGACAGGGAACAGATACGCAGTATTTT. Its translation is CASSLGPGQGTDTQYF. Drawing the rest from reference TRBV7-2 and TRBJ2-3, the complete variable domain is GAGVSQSPSNKVTEKGKDVELRCDPISGHTALYWYRQSLGQGLEFLIYFQGNSAPDKSGLPSDRFSAERTGGSVSTLTIQRTQQEDSAVYLCASSLGPGQGTDTQYFGPGTRLTVL.

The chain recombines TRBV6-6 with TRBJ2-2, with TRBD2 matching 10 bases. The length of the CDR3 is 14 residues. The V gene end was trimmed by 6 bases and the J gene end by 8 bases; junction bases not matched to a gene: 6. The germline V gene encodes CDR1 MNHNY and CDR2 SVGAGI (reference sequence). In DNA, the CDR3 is TGTGCCAGCAGGGTAGCGGGGGGATCTGGGGAGCTGTTTTTT. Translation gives CASRVAGGSGELFF.

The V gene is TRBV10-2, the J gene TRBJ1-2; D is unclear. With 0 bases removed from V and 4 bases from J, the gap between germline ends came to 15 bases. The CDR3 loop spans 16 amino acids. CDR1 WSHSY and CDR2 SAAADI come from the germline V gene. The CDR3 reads CASSESARQTSYGYTF. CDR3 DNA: TGCGCCAGCAGTGAGTCGGCTCGGCAGACCAGCTATGGCTACACCTTC.

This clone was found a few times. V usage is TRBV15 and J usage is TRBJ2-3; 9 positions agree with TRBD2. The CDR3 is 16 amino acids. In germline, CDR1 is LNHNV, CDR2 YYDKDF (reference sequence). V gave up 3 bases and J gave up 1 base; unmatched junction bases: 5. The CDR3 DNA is TGTGCCACCAGCAGGAGGACTAGCGAGGGCACAGATACGCAGTATTTT. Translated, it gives CATSRRTSEGTDTQYF.

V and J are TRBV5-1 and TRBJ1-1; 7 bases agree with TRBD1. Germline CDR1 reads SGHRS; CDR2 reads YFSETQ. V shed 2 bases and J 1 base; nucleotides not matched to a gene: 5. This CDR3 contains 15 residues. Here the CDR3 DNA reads TGCGCCAGCAGCTTAACCGGGACAGCGAACACTGAAGCTTTCTTT. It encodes CASSLTGTANTEAFF. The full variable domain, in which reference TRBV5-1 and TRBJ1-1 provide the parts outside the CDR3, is KAGVTQTPRYLIKTRGQQVTLSCSPISGHRSVSWYQQTPGQGLQFLFEYFSETQRNKGNFPGRFSGRQFSNSRSEMNVSTLELGDSALYLCASSLTGTANTEAFFGQGTRLTVV.

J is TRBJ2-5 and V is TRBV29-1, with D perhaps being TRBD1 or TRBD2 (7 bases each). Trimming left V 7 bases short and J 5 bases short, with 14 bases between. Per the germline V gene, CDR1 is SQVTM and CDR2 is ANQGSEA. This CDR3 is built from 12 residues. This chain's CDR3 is CSAQGGGETQYF. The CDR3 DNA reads TGCAGCGCCCAGGGGGGAGGGGAGACCCAGTACTTC.

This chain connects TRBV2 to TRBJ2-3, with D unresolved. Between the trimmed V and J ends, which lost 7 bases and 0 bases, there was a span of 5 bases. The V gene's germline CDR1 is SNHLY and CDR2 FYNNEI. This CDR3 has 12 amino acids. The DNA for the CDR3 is TGTGCCAGCAAGCCAAGCACAGATACGCAGTATTTT. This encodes CASKPSTDTQYF. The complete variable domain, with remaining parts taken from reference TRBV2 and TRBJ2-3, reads EPEVTQTPSHQVTQMGQEVILRCVPISNHLYFYWYRQILGQKVEFLVSFYNNEISEKSEIFDDQFSVERPDGSNFTLKIRSTKLEDSAMYFCASKPSTDTQYFGPGTRLTVL.

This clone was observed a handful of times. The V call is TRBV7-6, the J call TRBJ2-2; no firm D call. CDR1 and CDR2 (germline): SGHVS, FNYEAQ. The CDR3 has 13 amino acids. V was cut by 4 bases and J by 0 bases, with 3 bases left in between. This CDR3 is CASSSSNTGELFF. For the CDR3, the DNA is TGTGCCAGCAGCTCGTCGAACACCGGGGAGCTGTTTTTT. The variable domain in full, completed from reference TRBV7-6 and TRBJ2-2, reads GAGVSQSPRYKVTKRGQDVALRCDPISGHVSLYWYRQALGQGPEFLTYFNYEAQQDKSGLPNDRFSAERPEGSISTLTIQRTEQRDSAMYRCASSSSNTGELFFGEGSRLTVL.

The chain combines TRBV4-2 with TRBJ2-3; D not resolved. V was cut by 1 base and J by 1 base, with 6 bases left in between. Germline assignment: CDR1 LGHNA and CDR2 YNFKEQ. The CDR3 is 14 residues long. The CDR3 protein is CASSQGPRTDTQYF. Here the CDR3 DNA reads TGTGCCAGCAGCCAAGGGCCGCGCACAGATACGCAGTATTTT.

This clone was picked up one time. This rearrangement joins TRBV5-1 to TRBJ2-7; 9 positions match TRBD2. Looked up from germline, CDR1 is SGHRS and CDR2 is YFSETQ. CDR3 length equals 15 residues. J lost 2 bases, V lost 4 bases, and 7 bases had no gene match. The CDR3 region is CASSPRVAGAYEQYF. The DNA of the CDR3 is TGCGCCAGCAGCCCCCGGGTAGCGGGGGCCTACGAGCAGTACTTC.

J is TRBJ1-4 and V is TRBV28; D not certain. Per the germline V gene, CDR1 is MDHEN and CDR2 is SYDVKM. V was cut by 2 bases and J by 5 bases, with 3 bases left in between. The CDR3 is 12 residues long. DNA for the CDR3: TGTGCCAGCAGTTTACGAAATGAAAAACTGTTTTTT. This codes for CASSLRNEKLFF.

The CDR3 region has the DNA TGTGCCAGTAAAGGTTTTGCCCGGGACGGGGAAGCTTTCTTT. Translating it yields CASKGFARDGEAFF. The chain couples TRBV19 to TRBJ1-1; D is possibly TRBD1 (5 bases). CDR3 length: 14 residues. V was shortened by 7 bases and J by 8 bases, with 20 bases between the two germline ends. CDR1 is LNHDA, CDR2 SQIVND, per germline (reference sequence).

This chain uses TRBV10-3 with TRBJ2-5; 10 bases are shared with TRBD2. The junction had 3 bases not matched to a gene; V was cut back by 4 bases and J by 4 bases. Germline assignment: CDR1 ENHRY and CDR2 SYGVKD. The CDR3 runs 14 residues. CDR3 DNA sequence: TGTGCCATCAGTGCTAGCGGGAGTGCAGAGACCCAGTACTTC. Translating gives CAISASGSAETQYF.

CDR3 protein: CASRRQLETQYF. The CDR3 nucleotides are TGTGCCAGCAGGAGACAATTAGAGACCCAGTACTTC. V usage is TRBV25-1 and J usage is TRBJ2-5; D unclear. V was cut by 6 bases and J by 4 bases, with 9 bases left in between. Looked up from germline, CDR1 is MGHDK and CDR2 is SYGVNS. CDR3 length: 12 amino acids.

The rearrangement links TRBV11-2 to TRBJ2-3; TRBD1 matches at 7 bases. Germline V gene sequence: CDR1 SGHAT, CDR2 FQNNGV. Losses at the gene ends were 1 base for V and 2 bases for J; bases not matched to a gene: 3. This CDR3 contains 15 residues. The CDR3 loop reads CASSLGQGFTDTQYF. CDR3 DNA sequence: TGTGCCAGCAGCTTAGGACAGGGATTCACAGATACGCAGTATTTT.

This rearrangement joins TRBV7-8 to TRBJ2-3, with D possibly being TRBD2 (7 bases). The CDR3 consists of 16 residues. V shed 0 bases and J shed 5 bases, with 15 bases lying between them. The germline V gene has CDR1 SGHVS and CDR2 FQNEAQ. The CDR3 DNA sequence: TGTGCCAGCAGCTTAGCGGGGGGGCCCGAAGGAGATACGCAGTATTTT. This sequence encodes CASSLAGGPEGDTQYF.

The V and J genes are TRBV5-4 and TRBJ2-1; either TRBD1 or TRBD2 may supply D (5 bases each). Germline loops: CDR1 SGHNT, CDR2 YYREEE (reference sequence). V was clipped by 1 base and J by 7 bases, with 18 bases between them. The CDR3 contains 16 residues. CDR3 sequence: CASSLRVGGIGNEQFF. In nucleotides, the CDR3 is TGTGCCAGCAGCTTGAGGGTTGGGGGAATAGGGAATGAGCAGTTCTTC.

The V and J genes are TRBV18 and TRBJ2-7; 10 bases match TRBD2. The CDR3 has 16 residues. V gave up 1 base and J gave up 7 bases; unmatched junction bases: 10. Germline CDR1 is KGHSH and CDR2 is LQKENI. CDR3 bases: TGTGCCAGCTCACCACGTCTTCTAGCGGGAGTTAGTGAGCAGTACTTC. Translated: CASSPRLLAGVSEQYF.

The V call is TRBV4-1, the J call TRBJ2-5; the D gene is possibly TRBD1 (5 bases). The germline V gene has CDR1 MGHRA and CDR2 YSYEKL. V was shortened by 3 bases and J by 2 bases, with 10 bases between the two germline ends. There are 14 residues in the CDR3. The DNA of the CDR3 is TGCGCCAGCAGCCACGACGACAGTCAAGAGACCCAGTACTTC. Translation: CASSHDDSQETQYF.